This is a list of T cell receptor beta chains from one sample in a study of blood T cell repertoires in COVID-19. Using immunoSEQ multiplex PCR, the repertoire was profiled, and TCRdb retains in-frame clones only, with some absent. The sample gives more than 350,000 clones, 85% to 90% of which show up once; around 1% is in the top ten. The sample consisted of PBMCs or T cells enriched from blood (not recorded which). The receptors were gathered from a young man who had recovered from COVID-19. The CDR3 runs from the conserved cysteine through the conserved F or W. The D gene is left open where the match is weak. The size entry is marked missing in some rows and otherwise reads once, few, many or a size class.

j_call: TRBJ2-4
v_call: TRBV9
d_call: TRBD2
clone_size: -
cdr3_aa: CASSVAGLAGIQYF
cdr3_nt: TGTGCCAGCAGCGTAGCCGGGCTAGCGGGCATTCAGTACTTC

j_call: TRBJ2-7
v_call: TRBV18
d_call: -
clone_size: -
cdr3_aa: CASSPGPRYEQYF
cdr3_nt: TGTGCCAGCTCACCGGGGCCCCGCTACGAGCAGTACTTC

j_call: TRBJ1-5
v_call: TRBV7-2
d_call: TRBD1
clone_size: -
cdr3_aa: CASSLNRGQGQPQHF
cdr3_nt: TGTGCCAGCAGCTTAAACAGGGGGCAGGGACAGCCCCAGCATTTT

j_call: TRBJ1-5
v_call: TRBV2
d_call: -
clone_size: once
cdr3_aa: CASSRGGNQPQHF
cdr3_nt: TGTGCCAGCAGCCGCGGGGGCAATCAGCCCCAGCATTTT

j_call: TRBJ1-2
v_call: TRBV18
d_call: TRBD1
clone_size: -
cdr3_aa: CASSPMGQGDGYTF
cdr3_nt: TGTGCCAGCTCACCAATGGGACAGGGGGATGGCTACACCTTC

j_call: TRBJ2-7
v_call: TRBV7-9
d_call: -
clone_size: few
cdr3_aa: CASSLNREQYF
cdr3_nt: TGTGCCAGCAGCTTAAACAGGGAGCAGTACTTC

j_call: TRBJ1-5
v_call: TRBV7-9
d_call: TRBD1
clone_size: -
cdr3_aa: CASSLGQTRNQPQHF
cdr3_nt: TGTGCCAGCAGCTTGGGACAGACGCGCAATCAGCCCCAGCATTTT

j_call: TRBJ1-4
v_call: TRBV29-1
d_call: -
clone_size: -
cdr3_aa: CSVEGGTNEKLFF
cdr3_nt: TGCAGCGTTGAGGGGGGAACTAATGAAAAACTGTTTTTT

j_call: TRBJ2-7
v_call: TRBV4-1
d_call: -
clone_size: -
cdr3_aa: CASSQEPGFVYEQYF
cdr3_nt: TGCGCCAGCAGCCAAGAACCAGGGTTTGTCTACGAGCAGTACTTC

j_call: TRBJ2-1
v_call: TRBV3-1/TRBV3-2
d_call: -
clone_size: -
cdr3_aa: CASSQEGGNSYNEQFF
cdr3_nt: TGTGCCAGCAGCCAAGAGGGCGGGAACTCCTACAATGAGCAGTTCTTC

j_call: TRBJ1-3
v_call: TRBV10-1
d_call: -
clone_size: -
cdr3_aa: CASSKYDCGGQGSGNTIYF
cdr3_nt: TGCGCCAGCAGCAAATACGACTGCGGGGGCCAAGGCTCTGGAAACACCATATATTTT

j_call: TRBJ2-2
v_call: TRBV5-1
d_call: -
clone_size: -
cdr3_aa: CASSEPAGELFF
cdr3_nt: TGCGCCAGCAGTGAACCGGCCGGGGAGCTGTTTTTT

j_call: TRBJ2-7
v_call: TRBV13
d_call: TRBD1
clone_size: once
cdr3_aa: CASSLIPYRGRDEQYF
cdr3_nt: TGTGCCAGCAGTTTGATTCCCTACAGGGGGCGGGACGAGCAGTACTTC

j_call: TRBJ2-1
v_call: TRBV10-1
d_call: TRBD2
clone_size: once
cdr3_aa: CASSERQMGLAGAYYNEQFF
cdr3_nt: TGCGCCAGCAGTGAGAGACAAATGGGACTAGCGGGGGCCTACTACAATGAGCAGTTCTTC

j_call: TRBJ1-2
v_call: TRBV4-1
d_call: -
clone_size: -
cdr3_aa: CASSPILRGARGYGYTF
cdr3_nt: TGCGCCAGCAGCCCGATCCTCCGGGGGGCGCGAGGCTATGGCTACACCTTC